The 23 T cell receptor beta chains below all came from one sample that was sequenced in a study of blood T cells in healthy people across ages. Next came a second PCR, run for about 7 to 11 cycles, which used a sample-barcoded 5' primer along with a J-beta primer mix. In TCRdb, the 5' RACE reads were re-called with MiXCR into one record per CDR3 protein. The sample has 800,000 to 1,300,000 distinct CDR3 sequences, roughly 24% seen once. The sample was also linked to a second study, of T cells of mothers and their children.

The sample comprised blood. All receptors come from a girl aged 2 to 10 in good health.

This clonotype was detected ten times or more. The CDR3 DNA sequence: TGTGCCAGCAGTTTTCCGAATTCCCAAGAGACCCAGTACTTC. It specifies CASSFPNSQETQYF. The chain carries TRBV28 and TRBJ2-5; D is unclear. Germline CDR1 reads MDHEN; CDR2 reads SYDVKM. The CDR3 runs 14 residues. Trimming took 3 bases from V and 1 from J, leaving 9 bases between them.

This clonotype has more than one count but fewer than ten. The CDR3 reads CASSLEGVRGIETQYF. The DNA for the CDR3 is TGTGCCAGCAGCTTAGAAGGCGTCAGGGGGATAGAGACCCAGTACTTC. The V and J genes are TRBV7-2 and TRBJ2-5; 7 bases align to TRBD1. V lost 1 base, J lost 4 bases, and 9 bases stayed unmatched. CDR1 is SGHTA, CDR2 FQGNSA, per germline. This CDR3 spans 16 amino acids.

The chain carries TRBV6-5 and TRBJ2-1; D remains ambiguous. The J call is in doubt because the DNA end fits TRBJ2-7 better. The CDR3 consists of 15 residues. Germline values: CDR1 MNHEY, CDR2 SVGAGI. This CDR3 reads CASSPWPPRSYEQYF. DNA of the CDR3: TGTGCCAGCAGCCCTTGGCCACCACGCTCCTACGAGCAGTACTTC.

The chain recombines TRBV6-2 or TRBV6-3 with TRBJ1-2, with TRBD1 identical over 7 bases. J was trimmed by 1 base and V by 8 bases; bases with no gene match: 4. CDR3 length equals 13 residues. Germline V gives CDR1 MNHEY, CDR2 SVGEGT. DNA of the CDR3: TGTGCCAGCTGGTCAGGGGGTAACTATGGCTACACCTTC. This translates into CASWSGGNYGYTF.

This clonotype has more than one count but fewer than ten. This chain connects TRBV6-5 to TRBJ2-1, with a tentative D call TRBD1 (6 bases). Per the germline V gene, CDR1 is MNHEY and CDR2 is SVGAGI. This CDR3 is 18 amino acids long. The V end was cut by 2 bases, the J end by 0 bases, with 17 bases between. This chain's CDR3 is CASSYASTGLSSYNEQFF. The CDR3 coding sequence is TGTGCCAGCAGTTACGCGAGTACAGGGTTGAGCTCCTACAATGAGCAGTTCTTC.

The CDR3 DNA is TGTGCCAGCACTTCCGAACGGTCCGGGGGGAATCAGCCCCAGCATTTT. Its translation is CASTSERSGGNQPQHF. V usage is TRBV12-3 or TRBV12-4 and J usage is TRBJ1-5; the D gene is possibly TRBD1 (5 bases). V was shortened by 7 bases and J by 4 bases, with 20 bases between the two germline ends. The CDR3 spans 16 residues.

Only a few counts were recorded for this clonotype. This sequence joins TRBV2 and TRBJ2-7, with TRBD1 matching 7 bases. The CDR3 sequence is 16 residues long. CDR1 and CDR2 (germline): SNHLY, FYNNEI. V trimming: 3 bases; J trimming: 5 bases; junction bases outside the gene matches: 13. This CDR3 reads CASSEFVVRGTDEQYF. The DNA of the CDR3 is TGTGCCAGCAGTGAGTTCGTGGTCAGGGGGACCGACGAGCAGTACTTC.

A few counts support this clonotype. This chain uses TRBV9 with TRBJ2-3; D gene unclear. Germline V lookup: CDR1 SGDLS, CDR2 YYNGEE. The CDR3 consists of 16 residues. Trimming stripped 0 bases from V and 2 bases from J, with 13 bases between. The DNA for the CDR3 is TGTGCCAGCAGCGTAGGTCATAAGGATTCCACAGATACGCAGTATTTT. This gives the protein CASSVGHKDSTDTQYF.

This rearrangement joins TRBV20-1 to TRBJ2-5; weak D call: TRBD1 (5 bases). V lost 3 bases, J lost 0 bases, and 8 bases lay in between. This CDR3 has 13 residues. The germline CDR1 and CDR2 sequences are DFQATT and SNEGSKA (reference sequence). In DNA, the CDR3 is TGCAGTGCTAGGACAGCGTACCAAGAGACCCAGTACTTC. It specifies CSARTAYQETQYF.

The rearrangement links TRBV3-1 to TRBJ2-7; perhaps TRBD2 as D (5 bases). CDR3 length equals 17 residues. The germline V and J ends were trimmed by 3 bases and 0 bases, with 18 bases remaining between them. The germline gives CDR1 LGHDT, CDR2 YNNKEL (reference sequence). The CDR3 loop reads CASSQIGVALSSYEQYF. Here the CDR3 DNA reads TGTGCCAGCAGCCAGATCGGGGTAGCGCTTTCCTCCTACGAGCAGTACTTC.

This chain uses TRBV2 with TRBJ1-5; D may be TRBD1 (5 bases). V dropped 3 bases and J dropped 4 bases, with 13 bases sitting between them. Germline assignment: CDR1 SNHLY and CDR2 FYNNEI. This CDR3 is built from 15 residues. The CDR3 here is CASSEFAGSNQPQHF. CDR3 in DNA: TGTGCCAGCAGTGAGTTCGCAGGGTCTAATCAGCCCCAGCATTTT.

The chain has TRBV7-9 and TRBJ2-5, with 8 bases that match TRBD2. The germline CDR1 and CDR2 sequences are SEHNR and FQNEAQ (reference sequence). This CDR3 contains 16 residues. The V gene end was trimmed by 5 bases and the J gene end by 5 bases; junction bases not matched to a gene: 13. CDR3 nucleotides: TGTGCCAGCAGCCGGGGGGCTAGCGGGCAACACGAGACCCAGTACTTC. This sequence encodes CASSRGASGQHETQYF.

Only a few counts were recorded for this clonotype. The V gene is TRBV7-3, the J gene TRBJ2-1; TRBD2 matches 11 bases. V gave up 2 bases and J gave up 7 bases; unmatched junction bases: 4. CDR3 size: 15 residues. CDR1 and CDR2 (germline): SGHTA, FQGTGA. Here the CDR3 reads CASSLGVAGGNEQFF. CDR3 nucleotides: TGTGCCAGCAGCTTAGGGGTAGCGGGGGGGAATGAGCAGTTCTTC.

This clonotype was detected only a few times. The V and J genes are TRBV5-6 and TRBJ1-2, with unresolved D. The CDR3 loop spans 13 amino acids. The germline V and J ends were trimmed by 1 base and 2 bases, with 6 bases remaining between them. Germline loops: CDR1 SGHDT, CDR2 YYEEEE. The CDR3 region is CASSLLGNYGYTF. The CDR3 nucleotides read TGTGCCAGCAGCTTGTTGGGGAACTATGGCTACACCTTC. The full variable domain, with the rest looked up from reference TRBV5-6 and TRBJ1-2, is DAGVTQSPTHLIKTRGQQVTLRCSPKSGHDTVSWYQQALGQGPQFIFQYYEEEERQRGNFPDRFSGHQFPNYSSELNVNALLLGDSALYLCASSLLGNYGYTFGSGTRLTVV.

Here the CDR3 reads CASSLNNLGSQETQYF. The CDR3 DNA follows: TGTGCCAGCAGCTTGAATAATTTGGGCAGTCAAGAGACCCAGTACTTC. J is TRBJ2-5 and V is TRBV5-5; unclear D gene. CDR3 length: 16 residues. Germline lookup yields CDR1 SGHKS and CDR2 YYEKEE (reference sequence). With 1 base removed from V and 2 bases from J, the gap between germline ends came to 15 bases. Filled out from reference TRBV5-5 and TRBJ2-5, the complete variable domain reads DAGVTQSPTHLIKTRGQQVTLRCSPISGHKSVSWYQQVLGQGPQFIFQYYEKEERGRGNFPDRFSARQFPNYSSELNVNALLLGDSALYLCASSLNNLGSQETQYFGPGTRLLVL.

This clonotype occurred a few times. V usage is TRBV3-1 and J usage is TRBJ2-1; 9 bases map to TRBD1. The CDR3 runs 17 residues. The V gene's germline CDR1 is LGHDT and CDR2 YNNKEL (reference sequence). J gave up 2 bases and V 4 bases, and 9 bases lay outside the gene matches. The CDR3 loop reads CASSPQRQGGAYNEQFF. The CDR3 DNA sequence: TGTGCCAGCAGCCCACAACGACAGGGGGGGGCCTACAATGAGCAGTTCTTC.

This clonotype was counted at least ten times. V usage is TRBV7-8 and J usage is TRBJ1-6; D possibly corresponds to TRBD1 (6 bases). Germline V gene data show CDR1 as SGHVS and CDR2 as FQNEAQ. The CDR3 spans 16 residues. V shed 1 base and J shed 8 bases, with 15 bases lying between them. The CDR3 protein is CASSLEVDRGDSPLHF. The CDR3 nucleotides are TGTGCCAGCAGCTTAGAGGTGGACAGAGGAGATTCACCCCTCCACTTT.

The chain employs TRBV5-1 and TRBJ2-2; D remains ambiguous. CDR1 and CDR2 (germline): SGHRS, YFSETQ. There are 14 residues in the CDR3. Trimming shortened V by 3 bases and J by 5 bases, and 11 bases separated the two germline ends. This chain's CDR3 is CASSSQPITGELFF. The CDR3 region has the DNA TGCGCCAGCAGCTCCCAACCAATTACCGGGGAGCTGTTTTTT.

The V call is TRBV14, the J call TRBJ1-1; D may be TRBD1 (5 bases). Germline loops: CDR1 SGHDN, CDR2 FVKESK. V shed 1 base and J shed 13 bases, with 22 bases lying between them. CDR3 length: 15 amino acids. The CDR3 DNA sequence: TGTGCCAGCAGCCAAGTAAGATTGTGGCAGGGTCAAGGTTTCTTT. This sequence encodes CASSQVRLWQGQGFF. The whole variable domain, filled in from reference TRBV14 and TRBJ1-1, reads EAGVTQFPSHSVIEKGQTVTLRCDPISGHDNLYWYRRVMGKEIKFLLHFVKESKQDESGMPNNRFLAERTGGTYSTLKVQPAELEDSGVYFCASSQVRLWQGQGFFGQGTRLTVV.

CDR3 in amino acids: CASSSLAGRLADTQYF. The CDR3 DNA follows: TGTGCCAGCAGCTCCCTGGCGGGGAGGCTGGCAGATACGCAGTATTTT. V is TRBV7-9 and J is TRBJ2-3; D might be TRBD2 (6 bases). Trimming took off 4 bases at V and 4 bases at J, with 18 bases between the two ends. This CDR3 has 16 residues. Germline CDR1 reads SEHNR; CDR2 reads FQNEAQ (reference sequence).

This CDR3 is CASGAGGGEQFF. CDR3 in DNA: TGCGCCAGCGGGGCGGGAGGAGGTGAGCAGTTCTTC. The gene calls are TRBV5-1 and TRBJ2-5; 8 bases are shared with TRBD2. The end of the DNA fits TRBJ2-1 better, so the J call may be wrong. CDR1 SGHRS and CDR2 YFSETQ come from the germline V gene. CDR3 length: 12 amino acids.

This clonotype was counted between two and nine times. The chain links TRBV7-9 to TRBJ2-4; 9 bases match TRBD2. The CDR3 is 16 residues long. Germline V gives CDR1 SEHNR, CDR2 FQNEAQ (reference sequence). V gave up 5 bases and J gave up 0 bases; unmatched junction bases: 5. The CDR3, as DNA: TGTGCCAGCAGCCCAACACTAGCGGGAGCCAAAAACATTCAGTACTTC. Translated: CASSPTLAGAKNIQYF.

This clonotype has only a few counts. The chain uses TRBV15 and TRBJ1-2; 8 nucleotides align to TRBD1. The germline V gene has CDR1 LNHNV and CDR2 YYDKDF (reference sequence). The J segment lost 8 bases and the V segment lost 2 bases, leaving 7 bases of the junction unmatched. The CDR3 is 14 amino acids. The CDR3 nucleotides read TGTGCCACCAGCAGACTAAGGACAGGGAACGGCTACACCTTC. The encoded protein is CATSRLRTGNGYTF. Filled out from reference TRBV15 and TRBJ1-2, the complete variable domain reads DAMVIQNPRYQVTQFGKPVTLSCSQTLNHNVMYWYQQKSSQAPKLLFHYYDKDFNNEADTPDNFQSRRPNTSFCFLDIRSPGLGDTAMYLCATSRLRTGNGYTFGSGTRLTVV.